This T cell receptor (beta chain) came from a study of blood T cell repertoires in COVID-19. Study-wide context: Specimens from acute and convalescent COVID-19 originated in the United States, Italy and Spain.

The germline V gene encodes CDR1 SGHRS and CDR2 YFSETQ. Trimming cost V 4 bases and J 4 bases; bases outside gene matches: 7. CDR3 length equals 14 residues. Seattle's enrolled individuals joined amid active infection and were then monitored longitudinally. Sequencing used immunoSEQ multiplex PCR; TCRdb keeps in-frame clones, though not all of them. The table has about 180,000 clones, 75% to 90% seen once. J is TRBJ2-7 and V is TRBV5-1; 8 bases match TRBD1. Sequencing was done on a sample of peripheral blood. This clonotype originated in a woman in her 40s with COVID-19, enrolled during active disease. The CDR3 region is CASSATGGGYEQYF. CDR3 sequence (DNA): TGCGCCAGCAGCGCAACAGGGGGTGGGTACGAGCAGTACTTC.